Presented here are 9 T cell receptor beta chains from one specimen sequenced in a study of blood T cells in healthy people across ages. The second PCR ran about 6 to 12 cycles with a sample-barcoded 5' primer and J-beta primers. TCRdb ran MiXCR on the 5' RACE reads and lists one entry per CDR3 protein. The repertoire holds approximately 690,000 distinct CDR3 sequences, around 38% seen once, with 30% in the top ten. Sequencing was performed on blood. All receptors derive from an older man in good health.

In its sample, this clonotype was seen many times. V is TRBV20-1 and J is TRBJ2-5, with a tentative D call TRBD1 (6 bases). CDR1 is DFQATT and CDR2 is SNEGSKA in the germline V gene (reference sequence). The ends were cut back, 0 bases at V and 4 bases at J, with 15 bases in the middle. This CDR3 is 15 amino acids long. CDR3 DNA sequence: TGCAGTGCTAGAGATGGCAGGGGTATGAGAGAGACCCAGTACTTC. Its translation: CSARDGRGMRETQYF.

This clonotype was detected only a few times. As DNA, the CDR3 is TGTGCCAGCAGTACTTCAACTAGCGGGGGGGCGTTCACTGAGCAGTTCTTC. Translating it yields CASSTSTSGGAFTEQFF. The chain links TRBV12-3 or TRBV12-4 to TRBJ2-1; 13 nucleotides align to TRBD2. The J segment lost 9 bases and the V segment lost 5 bases, leaving 13 bases of the junction unmatched. This CDR3 is built from 17 residues.

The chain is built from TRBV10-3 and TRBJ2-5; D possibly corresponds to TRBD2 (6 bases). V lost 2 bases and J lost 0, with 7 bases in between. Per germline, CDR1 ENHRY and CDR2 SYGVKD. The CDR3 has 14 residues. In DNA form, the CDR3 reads TGTGCCATCAGTGAGGCGGGGAACCAAGAGACCCAGTACTTC. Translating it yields CAISEAGNQETQYF.

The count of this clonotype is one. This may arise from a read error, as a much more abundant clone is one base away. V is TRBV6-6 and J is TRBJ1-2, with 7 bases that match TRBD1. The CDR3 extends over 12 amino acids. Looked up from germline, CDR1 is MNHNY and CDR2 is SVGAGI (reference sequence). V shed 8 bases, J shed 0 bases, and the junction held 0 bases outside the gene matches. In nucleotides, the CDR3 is TGTGCCAGCCAGGGGGCTAACTATGGCTACACCTTC. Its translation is CASQGANYGYTF.

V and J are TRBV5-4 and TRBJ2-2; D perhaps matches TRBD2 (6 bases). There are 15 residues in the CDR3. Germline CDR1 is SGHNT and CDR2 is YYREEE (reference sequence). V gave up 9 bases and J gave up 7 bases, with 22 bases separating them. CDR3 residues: CATTEGNPSGGELFF. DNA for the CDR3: TGTGCCACAACGGAGGGGAATCCCTCTGGCGGGGAGCTGTTTTTT.

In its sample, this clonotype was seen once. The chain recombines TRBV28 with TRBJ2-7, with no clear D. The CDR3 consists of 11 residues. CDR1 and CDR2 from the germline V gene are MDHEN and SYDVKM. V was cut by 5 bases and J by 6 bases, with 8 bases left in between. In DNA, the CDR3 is TGTGCCAGCAGTAAGTACTCCGAGCAGTACTTC. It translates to CASSKYSEQYF.

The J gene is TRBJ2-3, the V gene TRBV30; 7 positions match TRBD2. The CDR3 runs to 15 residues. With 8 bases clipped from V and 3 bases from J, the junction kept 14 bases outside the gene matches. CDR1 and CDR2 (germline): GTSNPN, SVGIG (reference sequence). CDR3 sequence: CATYVVGGGTDTQYF. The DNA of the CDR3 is TGTGCCACCTACGTCGTTGGCGGGGGAACAGATACGCAGTATTTT.

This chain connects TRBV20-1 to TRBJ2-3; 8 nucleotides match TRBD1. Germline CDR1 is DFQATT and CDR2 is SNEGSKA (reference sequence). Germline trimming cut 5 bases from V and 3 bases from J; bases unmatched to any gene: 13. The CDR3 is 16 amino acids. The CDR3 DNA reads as TGCAGTGCTCAATCCCGGACAGGGTTTTTTACAGATACGCAGTATTTT. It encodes CSAQSRTGFFTDTQYF.

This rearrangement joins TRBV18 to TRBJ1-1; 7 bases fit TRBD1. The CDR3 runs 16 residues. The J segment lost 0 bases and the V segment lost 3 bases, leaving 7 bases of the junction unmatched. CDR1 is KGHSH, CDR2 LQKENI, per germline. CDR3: CASSPSETGMNTEAFF. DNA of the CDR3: TGTGCCAGCTCACCTTCTGAGACAGGGATGAACACTGAAGCTTTCTTT.